Listed here is a single TCR beta chain. This entry is derived from a study of shared clonotypes between healthy human individuals. Using immunoSEQ multiplex PCR, the repertoire was profiled, and TCRdb retains in-frame clones only, with some absent. The sample includes 400,000 to 600,000 clones, about 96% seen only once; the top ten take about 0.064%. The germline CDR1 and CDR2 sequences are LNHDA and SQIVND (reference sequence). The CDR3 consists of 14 residues. V lost 6 bases and J 4 bases, leaving 13 bases between the germline ends. The source material was naive CD4+ T cells sorted from blood. The sample's subset: CD45RA+ positively selected. The chain employs TRBV19 and TRBJ1-3; no clear D. The sequence was obtained from a woman aged 30 to 39 in good health. The CDR3 nucleotides read TGTGCCAGTAGAGGGTCGCACCAGGGAAACACCATATATTTT. Amino acid sequence: CASRGSHQGNTIYF.